Below, 4 T cell receptor beta chains from the same sample are listed, as sequenced in a study of control samples from healthy donors and cancer patients. Clones were read by immunoSEQ multiplex PCR, and TCRdb kept only the in-frame ones, dropping some. The profile shows around 90,000 clones, 85% of them singletons. The sequencing sample was made of blood. Receptors originate from a man aged 25 to 45 in good health.

This chain joins TRBV24-1 and TRBJ1-2; TRBD1 is a possible D gene (5 bases). The germline gives CDR1 KGHDR, CDR2 SFDVKD. This CDR3 has 16 amino acids. Trimming took 2 bases from V and 0 from J, leaving 12 bases between them. The CDR3 protein is CATSDSGTLANYGYTF. For the CDR3, the DNA is TGTGCCACCAGTGATTCCGGGACCTTAGCTAACTATGGCTACACCTTC.

The chain employs TRBV2 and TRBJ1-5, with TRBD1 matching over 7 bases. The CDR3 contains 13 residues. With V trimmed by 4 bases and J by 7 bases, 4 bases remained unmatched. The germline CDR1 and CDR2 sequences are SNHLY and FYNNEI. CDR3 loop: CASSGQGEQPQHF. The DNA of the CDR3 is TGTGCCAGCAGTGGACAGGGAGAGCAGCCCCAGCATTTT.

This chain links TRBV6-5 with TRBJ1-1, with 7 bases fitting TRBD1. The germline V gene has CDR1 MNHEY and CDR2 SVGAGI. The CDR3 consists of 14 residues. The V segment lost 4 bases and the J segment 11 bases; nucleotides outside the gene matches: 13. The CDR3 sequence: CASSSNRGYKRAFF. The CDR3 region has the DNA TGTGCCAGCAGTTCAAACAGGGGATACAAGAGGGCTTTCTTT.

This clone turned up a few times. The chain has TRBV5-8 and TRBJ1-1; D gene uncertain. This CDR3 spans 13 amino acids. In germline, CDR1 is SGHTS, CDR2 YDEGEE. The germline V and J ends were trimmed by 4 bases and 4 bases, with 11 bases remaining between them. The CDR3 here is CASSLGWGTEAFF. CDR3 coding DNA: TGTGCCAGCAGCCTAGGGTGGGGCACTGAAGCTTTCTTT.